The 8 T cell receptor beta chains listed next were all sequenced from one sample in a study of technical replicates of blood from a handful of donors. Libraries were prepared by immunoSEQ multiplex PCR; TCRdb keeps only in-frame clonotypes and omits some of them. Of roughly 52,000 clones in the sample, about 95% are singletons; the top ten hold roughly 3.1%. The material sequenced was PBMCs. All receptors come from a human donor in good health. Some clones in this sample may be carry-over from other donors' samples.

This clone was detected only once. The rearrangement uses TRBV9 and TRBJ1-3, with TRBD1 matching 9 bases. V shed 0 bases, J shed 0 bases, and the junction held 1 base outside the gene matches. This CDR3 region has 16 residues. The germline V gene has CDR1 SGDLS and CDR2 YYNGEE. The CDR3 coding sequence is TGTGCCAGCAGCGTAGGGACAGGGGCCTCTGGAAACACCATATATTTT. This sequence encodes CASSVGTGASGNTIYF.

This chain connects TRBV20-1 to TRBJ2-1, with unresolved D. Trimming cost V 2 bases and J 4 bases, with 3 bases left between them. Germline loops: CDR1 DFQATT, CDR2 SNEGSKA (reference sequence). CDR3 length equals 11 residues. The CDR3 DNA reads TGCAGTGCTAGACTGTACAATGAGCAGTTCTTC. Protein sequence: CSARLYNEQFF.

The V gene is TRBV7-2, the J gene TRBJ2-7; D is perhaps TRBD1 (6 bases). Trimming removed 5 bases at V and 4 bases at J, with 15 bases between. The germline V gene has CDR1 SGHTA and CDR2 FQGNSA. The CDR3 totals 14 residues. The CDR3 protein is CASSLKWGQYEQYF. Written as DNA, the CDR3 is TGTGCCAGCAGCCTCAAGTGGGGGCAGTACGAGCAGTACTTC. Variable domain in full (rest from reference TRBV7-2 and TRBJ2-7): GAGVSQSPSNKVTEKGKDVELRCDPISGHTALYWYRQSLGQGLEFLIYFQGNSAPDKSGLPSDRFSAERTGGSVSTLTIQRTQQEDSAVYLCASSLKWGQYEQYFGPGTRLTVT.

This chain links TRBV7-6 with TRBJ1-6, with 8 bases that match TRBD1. This CDR3 comprises 14 residues. Germline trimming cut 6 bases from V and 4 bases from J; bases unmatched to any gene: 2. CDR1 and CDR2 (germline): SGHVS, FNYEAQ. CDR3 coding DNA: TGTGCCAGCAGGGACAGGGATTATAATTCACCCCTCCACTTT. Its translation: CASRDRDYNSPLHF.

This clone appeared a few times. V gene TRBV6-1 combines with J gene TRBJ1-2; 8 positions agree with TRBD1. The length of the CDR3 is 16 residues. Looked up from germline, CDR1 is MNHNS and CDR2 is SASEGT. The J segment lost 7 bases and the V segment lost 2 bases, leaving 12 bases of the junction unmatched. CDR3 amino acids: CASSESWTGRVGGYTF. The CDR3 coding sequence is TGTGCCAGCAGTGAATCCTGGACAGGGCGGGTGGGTGGCTACACCTTC.

This chain joins TRBV7-2 and TRBJ2-7; 12 nucleotides match TRBD2. CDR1 and CDR2 from the germline V gene are SGHTA and FQGNSA. The junction had 8 bases not matched to a gene; V was cut back by 7 bases and J by 4 bases. The CDR3 runs to 15 residues. CDR3 nucleotide sequence: TGTGCCAGCACCACAGGACTAGCGGGATCGTACGAGCAGTACTTC. Residues: CASTTGLAGSYEQYF.

The rearrangement links TRBV14 to TRBJ1-1; possibly TRBD1 for D (6 bases). CDR1 is SGHDN and CDR2 is FVKESK in the germline V gene. The length of the CDR3 is 16 residues. Trimming removed 4 bases from V and 8 bases from J, with 23 bases in between. This CDR3 reads CASSLSLSQGRVEAFF. The CDR3 DNA reads as TGTGCCAGCAGCCTCAGCCTCTCCCAGGGGCGTGTAGAAGCTTTCTTT.

The genes are TRBV2 and TRBJ2-2; no clear D. Germline V gives CDR1 SNHLY, CDR2 FYNNEI. CDR3 length: 14 amino acids. Trimming took 5 bases from V and 4 from J, leaving 11 bases between them. CDR3 sequence (DNA): TGTGCCAGCAGTAACCCCCCTAGCACCGGGGAGCTGTTTTTT. Amino acids: CASSNPPSTGELFF.